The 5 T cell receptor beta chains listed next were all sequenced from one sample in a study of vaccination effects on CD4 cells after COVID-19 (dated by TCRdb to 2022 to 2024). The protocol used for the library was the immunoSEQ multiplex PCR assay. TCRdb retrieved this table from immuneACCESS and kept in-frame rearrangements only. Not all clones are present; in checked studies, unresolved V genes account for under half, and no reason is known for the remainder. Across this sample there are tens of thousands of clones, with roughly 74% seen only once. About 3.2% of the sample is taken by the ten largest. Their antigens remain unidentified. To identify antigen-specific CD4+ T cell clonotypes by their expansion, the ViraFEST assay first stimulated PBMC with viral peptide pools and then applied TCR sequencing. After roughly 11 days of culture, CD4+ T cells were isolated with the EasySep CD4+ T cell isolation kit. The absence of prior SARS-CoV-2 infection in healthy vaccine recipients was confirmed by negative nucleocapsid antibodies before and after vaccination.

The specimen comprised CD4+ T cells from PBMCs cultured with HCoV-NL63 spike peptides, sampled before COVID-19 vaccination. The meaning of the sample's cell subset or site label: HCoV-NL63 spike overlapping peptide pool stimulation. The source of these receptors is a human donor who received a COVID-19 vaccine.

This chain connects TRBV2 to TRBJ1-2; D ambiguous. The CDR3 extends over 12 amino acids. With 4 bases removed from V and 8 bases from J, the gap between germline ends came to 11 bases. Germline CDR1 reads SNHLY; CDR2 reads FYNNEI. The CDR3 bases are TGTGCCAGCAGTGCACCGTGGGGAGGCTACACCTTC. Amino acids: CASSAPWGGYTF.

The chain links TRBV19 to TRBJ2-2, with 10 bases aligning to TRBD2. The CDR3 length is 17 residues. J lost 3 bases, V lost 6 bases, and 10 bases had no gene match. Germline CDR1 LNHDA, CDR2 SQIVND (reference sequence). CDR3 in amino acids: CASSRALAGVDTGELFF. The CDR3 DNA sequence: TGTGCCAGTAGCCGCGCTCTAGCGGGGGTTGACACCGGGGAGCTGTTTTTT.

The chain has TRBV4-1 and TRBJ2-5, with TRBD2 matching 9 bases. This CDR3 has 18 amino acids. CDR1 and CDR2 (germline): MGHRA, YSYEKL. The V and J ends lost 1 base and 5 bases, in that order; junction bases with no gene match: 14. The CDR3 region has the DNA TGCGCCAGCAGCCAAGGGCCCCTTAGGGCGGGGGGGCTGGAGACCCAGTACTTC. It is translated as CASSQGPLRAGGLETQYF.

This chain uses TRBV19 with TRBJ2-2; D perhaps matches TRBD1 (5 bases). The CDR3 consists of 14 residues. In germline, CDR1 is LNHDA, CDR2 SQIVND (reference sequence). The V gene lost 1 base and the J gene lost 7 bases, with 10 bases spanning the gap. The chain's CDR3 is CASSIAGAGGELFF. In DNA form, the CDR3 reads TGTGCCAGTAGTATAGCTGGGGCCGGCGGGGAGCTGTTTTTT.

The CDR3: CSVEDRLAGGPVTGELFF. CDR3 coding DNA: TGCAGCGTTGAAGATCGACTAGCGGGGGGGCCTGTCACCGGGGAGCTGTTTTTT. The genes are TRBV29-1 and TRBJ2-2, with TRBD2 matching 14 bases. V shed 0 bases, J shed 4 bases, and the junction held 7 bases outside the gene matches. The germline V gene encodes CDR1 SQVTM and CDR2 ANQGSEA. This CDR3 region has 18 residues.